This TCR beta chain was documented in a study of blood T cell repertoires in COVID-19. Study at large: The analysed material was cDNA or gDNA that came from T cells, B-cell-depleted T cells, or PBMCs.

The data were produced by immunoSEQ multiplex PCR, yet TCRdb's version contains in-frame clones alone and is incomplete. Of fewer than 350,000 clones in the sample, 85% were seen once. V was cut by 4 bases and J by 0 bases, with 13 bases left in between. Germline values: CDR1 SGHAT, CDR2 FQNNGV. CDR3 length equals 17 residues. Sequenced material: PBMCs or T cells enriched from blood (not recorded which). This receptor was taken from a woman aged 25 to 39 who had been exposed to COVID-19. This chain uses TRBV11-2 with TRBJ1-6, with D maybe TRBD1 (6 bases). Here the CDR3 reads CASSSGGASSYNSPLHF. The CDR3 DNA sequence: TGTGCCAGCAGCTCCGGGGGGGCAAGCTCCTATAATTCACCCCTCCACTTT.